The 5 T cell receptor beta chains listed next were all sequenced from one sample in a study of long-term antiretroviral therapy in people with HIV (dated by TCRdb to 2021 to 2024). The immunoSEQ hsTCRB v3.0 assay was used at survey level resolution for TRB variable region sequencing. Held by TCRdb, this immuneACCESS table contains in-frame sequences only and omits some clones. Under half of the omission traces to an unresolved V gene where checked; the cause of the rest is unknown. This sample comprises around 35,000 clones, 78% of them detected only once. Together, the top ten hold 8.2% of the sample. The specimen was unsorted PBMCs, collected 3.1 years after starting antiretroviral therapy. The receptors come from a woman between 45 and 60 years old with HIV.

The chain uses TRBV28 and TRBJ2-5, with D perhaps matching TRBD1 (5 bases). Germline lookup yields CDR1 MDHEN and CDR2 SYDVKM. V lost 2 bases, J lost 5 bases, and 12 bases lay in between. This CDR3 comprises 14 residues. As DNA, the CDR3 is TGTGCCAGCAGTTTAGGTCAGGGATGGGAGACCCAGTACTTC. This codes for CASSLGQGWETQYF.

This chain links TRBV29-1 with TRBJ2-7; a weak D match, TRBD2 (7 bases). The CDR3 consists of 16 residues. The germline CDR1 and CDR2 sequences are SQVTM and ANQGSEA. Between the trimmed V and J ends, which lost 3 bases and 2 bases, there was a span of 20 bases. The CDR3 loop is CSVDVPRGRGAYEQYF. CDR3 DNA: TGCAGCGTTGACGTTCCGAGAGGGAGGGGGGCCTACGAGCAGTACTTC.

The chain employs TRBV6-5 and TRBJ1-1; 8 bases agree with TRBD1. This CDR3 contains 15 residues. Germline V gene sequence: CDR1 MNHEY, CDR2 SVGAGI. With V trimmed by 6 bases and J by 0 bases, 6 bases remained unmatched. As DNA, the CDR3 is TGTGCCAGCAGAACCGGACAGGGCTTGAACACTGAAGCTTTCTTT. Protein product: CASRTGQGLNTEAFF.

V and J are TRBV5-1 and TRBJ1-5, with D maybe TRBD1 (6 bases). From germline, CDR1 is SGHRS and CDR2 YFSETQ. Trimming cost V 4 bases and J 3 bases, with 11 bases left between them. The length of the CDR3 is 14 residues. The CDR3, as DNA: TGCGCCAGCAGCCCGGGACAACCCAATCAGCCCCAGCATTTT. Translation: CASSPGQPNQPQHF.

V gene TRBV10-1 combines with J gene TRBJ2-7, with 15 nucleotides matching TRBD2. Germline V CDR1 and CDR2: WNHNN, SYGVQD (reference sequence). J gave up 5 bases and V 3 bases, and 5 bases lay outside the gene matches. The CDR3 runs 16 residues. The CDR3 here is CASSDRTSGGVDEQYF. Here the CDR3 DNA reads TGCGCCAGCAGTGACCGGACTAGCGGGGGGGTGGACGAGCAGTACTTC.